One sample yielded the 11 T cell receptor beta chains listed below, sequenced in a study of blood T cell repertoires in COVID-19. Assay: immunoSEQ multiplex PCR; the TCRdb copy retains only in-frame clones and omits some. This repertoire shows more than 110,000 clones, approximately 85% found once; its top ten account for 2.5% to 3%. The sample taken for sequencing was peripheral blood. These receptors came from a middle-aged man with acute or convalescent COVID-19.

The CDR3 bases are TGTGCCAGCGTCAAGCGGGATATACTAACCGATGAGCAGTTCTTC. Residues: CASVKRDILTDEQFF. This chain connects TRBV18 to TRBJ2-1, with TRBD2 matching over 7 bases. This CDR3 comprises 15 residues. In germline, CDR1 is KGHSH, CDR2 LQKENI. J was trimmed by 8 bases and V by 8 bases; bases with no gene match: 15. Full variable domain (missing parts from reference TRBV18 and TRBJ2-1): NAGVMQNPRHLVRRRGQEARLRCSPMKGHSHVYWYRQLPEEGLKFMVYLQKENIIDESGMPKERFSAEFPKEGPSILRIQQVVRGDSAAYFCASVKRDILTDEQFFGPGTRLTVL.

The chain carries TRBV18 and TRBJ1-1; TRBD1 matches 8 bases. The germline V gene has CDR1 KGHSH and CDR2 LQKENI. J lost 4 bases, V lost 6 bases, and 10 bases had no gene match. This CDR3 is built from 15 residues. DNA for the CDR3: TGTGCCAGCTCCCAAGGACAGGGACTGGGCACTGAAGCTTTCTTT. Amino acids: CASSQGQGLGTEAFF.

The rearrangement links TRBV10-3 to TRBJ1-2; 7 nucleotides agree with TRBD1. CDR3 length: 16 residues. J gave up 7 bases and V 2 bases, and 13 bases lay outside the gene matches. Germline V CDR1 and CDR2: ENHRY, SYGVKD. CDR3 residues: CAISEGLTGEVVGYTF. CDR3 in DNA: TGTGCCATCAGTGAGGGACTAACAGGGGAAGTAGTTGGCTACACCTTC.

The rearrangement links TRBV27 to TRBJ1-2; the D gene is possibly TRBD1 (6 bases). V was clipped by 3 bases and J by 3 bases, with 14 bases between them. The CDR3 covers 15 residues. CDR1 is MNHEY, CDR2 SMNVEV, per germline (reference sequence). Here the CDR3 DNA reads TGTGCCAGCAGTTTGGACGCAGGGGAACACTATGGCTACACCTTC. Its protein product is CASSLDAGEHYGYTF.

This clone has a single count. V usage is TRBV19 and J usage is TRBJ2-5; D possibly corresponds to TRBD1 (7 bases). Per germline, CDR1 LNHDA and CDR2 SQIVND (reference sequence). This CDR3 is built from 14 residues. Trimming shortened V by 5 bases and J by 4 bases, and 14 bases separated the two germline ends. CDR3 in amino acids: CASSSGGYRETQYF. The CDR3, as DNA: TGTGCCAGTAGTTCAGGGGGGTACCGAGAGACCCAGTACTTC.

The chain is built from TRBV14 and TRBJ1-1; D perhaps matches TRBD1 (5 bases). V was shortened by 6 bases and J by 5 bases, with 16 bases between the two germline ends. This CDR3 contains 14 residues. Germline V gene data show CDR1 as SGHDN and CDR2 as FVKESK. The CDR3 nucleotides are TGTGCCAGCAGTCAAAGCTGGGGCTTTACTGAAGCTTTCTTT. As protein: CASSQSWGFTEAFF.

The CDR3 loop reads CSVGAGGDYEQYF. The CDR3 bases are TGCAGCGTTGGGGCCGGAGGCGACTACGAGCAGTACTTC. The chain couples TRBV29-1 to TRBJ2-7, with D possibly TRBD2 on 5 matching bases. Germline assignment: CDR1 SQVTM and CDR2 ANQGSEA. CDR3 length: 13 amino acids. V was cut by 4 bases and J by 3 bases, with 13 bases left in between.

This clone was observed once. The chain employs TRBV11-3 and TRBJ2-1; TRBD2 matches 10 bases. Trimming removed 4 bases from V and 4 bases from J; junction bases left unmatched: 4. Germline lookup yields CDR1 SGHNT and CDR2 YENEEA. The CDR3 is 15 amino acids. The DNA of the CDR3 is TGTGCCAGCAGCTGGACTAGCGGCACTTACAATGAGCAGTTCTTC. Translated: CASSWTSGTYNEQFF.

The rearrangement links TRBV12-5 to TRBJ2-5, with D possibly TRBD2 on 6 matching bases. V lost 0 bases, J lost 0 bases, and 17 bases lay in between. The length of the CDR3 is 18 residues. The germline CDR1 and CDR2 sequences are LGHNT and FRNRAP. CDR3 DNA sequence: TGTGCTAGTGGTTTGGTACTAGCCTCCAGGCCGTACCAAGAGACCCAGTACTTC. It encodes CASGLVLASRPYQETQYF.

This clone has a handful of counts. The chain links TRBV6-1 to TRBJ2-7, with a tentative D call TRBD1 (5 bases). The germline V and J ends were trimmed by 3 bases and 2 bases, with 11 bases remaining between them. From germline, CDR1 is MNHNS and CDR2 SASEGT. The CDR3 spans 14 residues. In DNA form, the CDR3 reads TGTGCCAGCAGTGATTTCGCAGGGACCTACGAGCAGTACTTC. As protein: CASSDFAGTYEQYF.

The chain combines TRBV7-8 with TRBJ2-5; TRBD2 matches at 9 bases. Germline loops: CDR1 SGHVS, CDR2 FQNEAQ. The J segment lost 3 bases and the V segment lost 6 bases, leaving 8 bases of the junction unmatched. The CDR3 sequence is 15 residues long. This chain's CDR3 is CASRRGGATKETQYF. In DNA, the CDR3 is TGTGCCAGCAGACGCGGGGGGGCCACCAAAGAGACCCAGTACTTC.